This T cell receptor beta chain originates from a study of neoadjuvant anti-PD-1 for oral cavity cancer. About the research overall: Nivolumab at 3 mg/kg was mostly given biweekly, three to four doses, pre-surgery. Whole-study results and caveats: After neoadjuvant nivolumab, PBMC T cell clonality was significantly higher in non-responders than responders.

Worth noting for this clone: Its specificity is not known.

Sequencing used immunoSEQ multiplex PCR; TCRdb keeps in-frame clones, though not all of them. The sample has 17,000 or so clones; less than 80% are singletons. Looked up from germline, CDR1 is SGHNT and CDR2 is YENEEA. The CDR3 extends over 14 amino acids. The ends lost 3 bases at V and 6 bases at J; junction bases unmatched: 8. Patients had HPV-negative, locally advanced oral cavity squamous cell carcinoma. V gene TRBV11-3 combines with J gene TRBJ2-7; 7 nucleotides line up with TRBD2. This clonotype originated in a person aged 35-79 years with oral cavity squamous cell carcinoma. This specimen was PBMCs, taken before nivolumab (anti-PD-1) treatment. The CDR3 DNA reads TGTGCCAGCAGCTTCACGGGGGGTGGCGGCGAGCAGTACTTC. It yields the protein CASSFTGGGGEQYF.